A selection of T cell receptor beta chains follows, all from one sample in a study of blood T cell repertoires in COVID-19. TCRdb's table, derived via immunoSEQ multiplex PCR, lists solely in-frame clones and lacks some. This sample has roughly 200,000 clones; approximately 86% occur once, and the top ten carry less than 3%. Sequences were obtained from peripheral blood. These receptors were obtained from a woman under 40 with active or convalescent COVID-19. The CDR3 runs from the conserved cysteine through the conserved F or W. A D gene is named only where the DNA matches it firmly. Only some rows state a clone size, as once, few, many or a class for expanded clones.

D: -
J: TRBJ1-1
V: TRBV19
size: -
DNA: TGTGCCAGTAGTACCGAAACAGGTGAAGCTTTCTTT
CDR3: CASSTETGEAFF

D: -
J: TRBJ2-7
V: TRBV5-1
size: -
DNA: TGCGCCAGCAGGGGAGGCCTAGAAACCTACGAGCAGTACTTC
CDR3: CASRGGLETYEQYF

D: TRBD1
J: TRBJ2-3
V: TRBV6-1
size: -
DNA: TGTGCCAGCAGTGAAGAGGGACAGGGGGCAGATACGCAGTATTTT
CDR3: CASSEEGQGADTQYF

D: -
J: TRBJ1-1
V: TRBV10-3
size: once
DNA: TGTGCCATCAGTGAGTCGCGGGTGAACACTGAAGCTTTCTTT
CDR3: CAISESRVNTEAFF

D: -
J: TRBJ2-5
V: TRBV19
size: once
DNA: TGTGCCAGTAAGGCGGCCCGGGAGACCCAGTACTTC
CDR3: CASKAARETQYF

D: TRBD1
J: TRBJ1-2
V: TRBV9
size: once
DNA: TGTGCCAGCAGCGTAGGGGGACAGAACTATGGCTACACCTTC
CDR3: CASSVGGQNYGYTF

D: -
J: TRBJ2-3
V: TRBV6-4
size: -
DNA: TGTGCCAGCAGTGACTCCTCTTCCCGAGATACGCAGTATTTT
CDR3: CASSDSSSRDTQYF

D: -
J: TRBJ2-7
V: TRBV6-6
size: -
DNA: TGTGCCAGCAGCCTCTTACAGGGTCCGTACGAGCAGTACTTC
CDR3: CASSLLQGPYEQYF

D: -
J: TRBJ1-4
V: TRBV6-5
size: -
DNA: TGTGCCAGTAGGTGGGGGCCTAATGAAAAACTGTTTTTT
CDR3: CASRWGPNEKLFF

D: TRBD1
J: TRBJ1-1
V: TRBV5-8
size: -
DNA: TGTGCCAGCAGCCGAGGACAGGTTCTAATGAACACTGAAGCTTTCTTT
CDR3: CASSRGQVLMNTEAFF

D: -
J: TRBJ1-2
V: TRBV7-9
size: many
DNA: TGTGCCAGCAGCAAGACAGGATATGGCTACACCTTC
CDR3: CASSKTGYGYTF

D: -
J: TRBJ2-5
V: TRBV10-2
size: -
DNA: TGCGCCAGCAGTGAGCCTAGCTCGGGGAGAGAGACCCAGTACTTC
CDR3: CASSEPSSGRETQYF

D: -
J: TRBJ2-7
V: TRBV18
size: -
DNA: TGTGCCAGCTCACCAGAGGGTGGGGAGTCCTACGAGCAGTACTTC
CDR3: CASSPEGGESYEQYF

D: -
J: TRBJ2-6
V: TRBV5-1
size: -
DNA: TGCGCCAGCAGCCAGGGAAACTCTGGGGCCAACGTCCTGACTTTC
CDR3: CASSQGNSGANVLTF

D: -
J: TRBJ1-2
V: TRBV5-5
size: -
DNA: TGTGCCAGCAGCTTGGAAGGGACGGGGGTTGGCTACACCTTC
CDR3: CASSLEGTGVGYTF

D: TRBD2
J: TRBJ2-3
V: TRBV28
size: -
DNA: TGTGCCAGCAGTTCGGGACTAGCGGGCATCACAGATACGCAGTATTTT
CDR3: CASSSGLAGITDTQYF

D: TRBD2
J: TRBJ2-1
V: TRBV9
size: -
DNA: TGTGCCAGCAGCGTATCCGGGCTAGCGGGGGGGTACAATGAGCAGTTCTTC
CDR3: CASSVSGLAGGYNEQFF

D: TRBD1
J: TRBJ1-2
V: TRBV6-5
size: -
DNA: TGTGCCAGCAGGATATCCGGGACAGACTATGGCTACACCTTC
CDR3: CASRISGTDYGYTF

D: -
J: TRBJ1-6
V: TRBV11-2
size: once
DNA: TGTGCCAGCAGCTTTGGGGGGTTCTATAATTCACCCCTCCACTTT
CDR3: CASSFGGFYNSPLHF

D: -
J: TRBJ1-1
V: TRBV13
size: -
DNA: TGTGCCAGCATTCTGACGGGGAACACTGAAGCTTTCTTT
CDR3: CASILTGNTEAFF

D: TRBD1
J: TRBJ2-7
V: TRBV6-2/TRBV6-3
size: -
DNA: TGTGCCAGCAGTCACCTAGGGACAGCCACCTACGAGCAGTACTTC
CDR3: CASSHLGTATYEQYF

D: TRBD1
J: TRBJ2-3
V: TRBV19
size: -
DNA: TGTGCCAGTCAAATTACAGGGGCAGATACGCAGTATTTT
CDR3: CASQITGADTQYF

D: -
J: TRBJ1-1
V: TRBV19
size: -
DNA: TGTGCCAGTAGTCCTGTTCTCGGGAGGGTGAACACTGAAGCTTTCTTT
CDR3: CASSPVLGRVNTEAFF

D: TRBD1
J: TRBJ1-2
V: TRBV5-1
size: -
DNA: TGCGCCAGCAGCTTGGAGGGGGCTGGCTACACCTTC
CDR3: CASSLEGAGYTF

D: -
J: TRBJ1-2
V: TRBV5-1
size: -
DNA: TGCGCCAGCAGCTACGCAGAGGGTAACTATGGCTACACCTTC
CDR3: CASSYAEGNYGYTF

D: -
J: TRBJ2-2
V: TRBV7-9
size: -
DNA: TGTGCCAGCAGCTTACCCTCGGCGGTCGGGGAGCTGTTTTTT
CDR3: CASSLPSAVGELFF

D: -
J: TRBJ1-1
V: TRBV6-5
size: -
DNA: TGTGCCAGCAGTTACTCGATCACCGGGGCTGAAGCTTTCTTT
CDR3: CASSYSITGAEAFF

D: -
J: TRBJ2-1
V: TRBV27
size: -
DNA: TGTGCCAGCAGTCCCGGGGTTTACAATGAGCAGTTCTTC
CDR3: CASSPGVYNEQFF

D: -
J: TRBJ1-2
V: TRBV19
size: -
DNA: TGTGCCAGTGCTCCAGGGTCCTATGGCTACACCTTC
CDR3: CASAPGSYGYTF

D: -
J: TRBJ1-3
V: TRBV30
size: -
DNA: TGTGCCTGGACGTTGGGAAACACCATATATTTT
CDR3: CAWTLGNTIYF

D: -
J: TRBJ1-3
V: TRBV6-5
size: -
DNA: TGTGCCAGCAGCACCGACAGGTTCACGGGAAACACCATATATTTT
CDR3: CASSTDRFTGNTIYF

D: TRBD2
J: TRBJ2-1
V: TRBV7-7
size: -
DNA: TGTGCTAGCAGCTTTGGCGCGGGAGGGACCTACAATGAGCAGTTCTTC
CDR3: CASSFGAGGTYNEQFF

D: TRBD2
J: TRBJ2-3
V: TRBV24-1
size: -
DNA: TGTGCCACCAGTGACCCAGCGGGAGGGCGGGATACGCAGTATTTT
CDR3: CATSDPAGGRDTQYF

D: -
J: TRBJ2-5
V: TRBV5-4
size: once
DNA: TGTGCCAGCAGCCTACCGAACTCCCTAGAGACCCAGTACTTC
CDR3: CASSLPNSLETQYF

D: TRBD1
J: TRBJ2-1
V: TRBV5-1
size: -
DNA: TGCGCCAGCAGCTTGACCGGGACAGGGGGTCATGAGCAGTTCTTC
CDR3: CASSLTGTGGHEQFF

D: -
J: TRBJ1-2
V: TRBV11-2
size: -
DNA: TGTGCCAGCAGCTTAGGAGAACCCTATGGCTACACCTTC
CDR3: CASSLGEPYGYTF

D: TRBD1
J: TRBJ2-7
V: TRBV28
size: once
DNA: TGTGCCACCGCGGACAGGGGTCCCTACGAGCAGTACTTC
CDR3: CATADRGPYEQYF

D: TRBD1
J: TRBJ1-6
V: TRBV27
size: few
DNA: TGTGCCAGCAGAACGACAGGGGTTTCCTATAATTCACCCCTCCACTTT
CDR3: CASRTTGVSYNSPLHF

D: -
J: TRBJ2-1
V: TRBV6-6
size: -
DNA: TGTGCCAGCAGTTACTCCGACAATGAGCAGTTCTTC
CDR3: CASSYSDNEQFF

D: TRBD1
J: TRBJ1-6
V: TRBV5-4
size: few
DNA: TGTGCCAGCAGCCGAGACAGGGGGCTGAGAGATTCACCCCTCCACTTT
CDR3: CASSRDRGLRDSPLHF

D: -
J: TRBJ2-1
V: TRBV11-3
size: -
DNA: TGTGCCAGCAGCCCACAGTCGATCCACAATGAGCAGTTCTTC
CDR3: CASSPQSIHNEQFF

D: -
J: TRBJ2-1
V: TRBV5-6
size: -
DNA: TGTGCCAGCAGCTTCGGTACCGGGATAGGAAATGAGCAGTTCTTC
CDR3: CASSFGTGIGNEQFF

D: TRBD2
J: TRBJ2-5
V: TRBV3-1/TRBV3-2
size: -
DNA: TGTGCCAGCAGCCAAATAAATCTAGCGGGAGGAAGGTTGGAGACCCAGTACTTC
CDR3: CASSQINLAGGRLETQYF